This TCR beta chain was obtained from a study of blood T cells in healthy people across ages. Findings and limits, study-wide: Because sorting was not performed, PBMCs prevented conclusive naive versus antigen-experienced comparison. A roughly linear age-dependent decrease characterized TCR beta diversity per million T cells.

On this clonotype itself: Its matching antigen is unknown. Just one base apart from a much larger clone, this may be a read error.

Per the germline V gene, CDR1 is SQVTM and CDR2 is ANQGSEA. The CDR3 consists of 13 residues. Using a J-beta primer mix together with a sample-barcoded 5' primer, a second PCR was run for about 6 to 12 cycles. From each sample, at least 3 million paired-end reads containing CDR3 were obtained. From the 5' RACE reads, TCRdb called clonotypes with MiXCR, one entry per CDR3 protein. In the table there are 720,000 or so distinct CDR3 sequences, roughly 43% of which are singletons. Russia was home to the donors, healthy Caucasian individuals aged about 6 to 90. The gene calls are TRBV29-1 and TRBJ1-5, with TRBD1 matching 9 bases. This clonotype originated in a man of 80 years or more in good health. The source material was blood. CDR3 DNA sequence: TGCGGCGTGAGGGACAGGGATGATCAGCCCCAGCATTTT. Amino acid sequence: CGVRDRDDQPQHF.